Below, one T cell receptor beta chain is given with its context. Germline V lookup: CDR1 LNHNV, CDR2 YYDKDF (reference sequence). The CDR3 has 15 residues. V lost 1 base and J lost 9, with 13 bases in between. These data come from a study of Graves' ophthalmopathy and Graves' hyperthyroidism. Amplified material comprised TCR beta CDR3 regions derived from RNA transcripts. Scientists carried out first-round RT-PCR using HTBI primers and then a second-round multiplex PCR. TCRdb analysed the multiplex PCR reads with MiXCR anew, one entry per CDR3 protein. The sample carries around 1,000,000 distinct CDR3 sequences, 35% to 45% recorded once.

The TCR sequence derives from an adult man with Graves' hyperthyroidism. V gene TRBV15 combines with J gene TRBJ1-6, with a tentative D call TRBD1 (5 bases). Sequencing used peripheral blood or thyroid tissue (not recorded which). The CDR3 protein is CATSRVGTGASPLHF. The DNA of the CDR3 is TGTGCCACCAGCAGAGTTGGGACTGGCGCTTCACCCCTCCACTTT.